This TCR beta chain was identified in a study of blood T cell repertoires in COVID-19. Looking at the study overall: The analysed material was cDNA or gDNA that came from T cells, B-cell-depleted T cells, or PBMCs.

Measured with immunoSEQ multiplex PCR; TCRdb has only the in-frame clones, and not every one. The sample carries 150,000 to 170,000 clones, approximately 79% recorded once. The CDR3 runs to 14 residues. V shed 5 bases and J 7 bases; nucleotides not matched to a gene: 4. Germline-derived CDR1 and CDR2 are MGHDK and SYGVNS. Recovery meant two consecutive negative NP/OP PCR tests, professional clearance, or resolved symptoms. This clonotype was sampled from a man between 50 and 59 years old who had recovered from COVID-19. The sample was PBMCs or T cells enriched from blood (not recorded which). The V call is TRBV25-1, the J call TRBJ1-4; 10 positions match TRBD1. CDR3 nucleotide sequence: TGTGCCAGCAGTAGGACAGGGGGTCGTGAAAAACTGTTTTTT. Residues: CASSRTGGREKLFF.